These 14 T cell receptor beta chains originate from one sample sequenced in a study of blood T cell repertoires in COVID-19. Data came from immunoSEQ multiplex PCR; TCRdb stores just in-frame clones and leaves some out. The table includes around 140,000 clones, 85% to 90% detected once. Sequenced input: peripheral blood. The receptors originated from a woman aged 50 to 65 with active or convalescent COVID-19.

The V and J genes are TRBV28 and TRBJ1-1, with 9 bases matching TRBD1. Per the germline V gene, CDR1 is MDHEN and CDR2 is SYDVKM. This CDR3 contains 13 residues. The trim removed 10 bases at V and 5 bases at J, leaving 8 bases unmatched. The CDR3 spells CATDRGSRTEAFF. The CDR3 DNA sequence: TGTGCCACCGACAGGGGGTCAAGAACTGAAGCTTTCTTT.

This sequence joins TRBV15 and TRBJ1-6; 10 nucleotides line up with TRBD1. The junction had 19 bases not matched to a gene; V was cut back by 6 bases and J by 11 bases. The germline CDR1 and CDR2 sequences are LNHNV and YYDKDF (reference sequence). The CDR3 covers 18 residues. The CDR3 DNA sequence: TGTGCCACCAGGGCAACGGGACAGGGGAGAATGCGGGAAACACCCCTCCACTTT. Its translation is CATRATGQGRMRETPLHF.

This chain uses TRBV7-6 with TRBJ2-1, with 13 bases that match TRBD2. The V and J ends lost 5 bases and 8 bases, in that order; junction bases with no gene match: 6. This CDR3 is 15 amino acids long. Germline V gives CDR1 SGHVS, CDR2 FNYEAQ. CDR3 region: CASSEGTSGVHEQFF. The CDR3 DNA follows: TGTGCCAGCAGCGAGGGGACTAGCGGGGTCCATGAGCAGTTCTTC.

The chain links TRBV11-3 to TRBJ2-3, with 9 bases matching TRBD1. Per the germline V gene, CDR1 is SGHNT and CDR2 is YENEEA. The trim removed 5 bases at V and 2 bases at J, leaving 5 bases unmatched. The CDR3 sequence is 15 residues long. CDR3 sequence: CASSPGQGVTDTQYF. CDR3 nucleotide sequence: TGTGCCAGCAGCCCGGGACAGGGAGTCACAGATACGCAGTATTTT.

The chain recombines TRBV6-4 with TRBJ1-4; tentative D call: TRBD1 (5 bases). This CDR3 has 17 amino acids. The V and J ends lost 4 bases and 3 bases respectively, with 18 bases between them. Germline V lookup: CDR1 MRHNA, CDR2 SNTAGT. CDR3 coding DNA: TGTGCCAGCAGTGCCTCCCCGTTTAGGGGCCCTAATGAAAAACTGTTTTTT. The encoded protein is CASSASPFRGPNEKLFF.

The V gene is TRBV6-5, the J gene TRBJ2-6; the match to TRBD1 covers 7 bases. Trimming removed 6 bases from V and 3 bases from J; junction bases left unmatched: 2. Germline V CDR1 and CDR2: MNHEY, SVGAGI. This CDR3 comprises 14 residues. CDR3 amino acids: CASRRGLGANVLTF. CDR3 bases: TGTGCCAGCAGGAGGGGGCTTGGGGCCAACGTCCTGACTTTC.

In DNA form, the CDR3 reads TGTGCCAGCATCTACAGGGAAACGAACACTGAAGCTTTCTTT. Its translation: CASIYRETNTEAFF. The rearrangement uses TRBV21-1 and TRBJ1-1; TRBD1 is the table's D call, not checked against the DNA. TRBV21-1 is flagged as a pseudogene. The CDR3 spans 14 residues.

The gene calls are TRBV19 and TRBJ2-5; 11 bases are a match to TRBD2. Germline CDR1 LNHDA, CDR2 SQIVND (reference sequence). The length of the CDR3 is 19 residues. Trimming at V came to 4 bases and at J to 4 bases, leaving 17 bases not matched to a gene. CDR3 DNA: TGTGCCAGTAGTAATTCCAGGGGGGGTAGCGGGAGGGCCGGAGAGACCCAGTACTTC. It encodes CASSNSRGGSGRAGETQYF.

This clone was detected only a few times. The chain has TRBV7-2 and TRBJ1-2, with 8 nucleotides matching TRBD1. V lost 3 bases and J lost 7; bases outside the gene matches: 10. The CDR3 sequence is 15 residues long. Looked up from germline, CDR1 is SGHTA and CDR2 is FQGNSA. The CDR3 is CASSFQGALRGGYTF. The CDR3 DNA reads TGTGCCAGCAGCTTCCAGGGGGCGCTTAGAGGTGGCTACACCTTC.

The chain recombines TRBV7-9 with TRBJ1-4; D remains ambiguous. This CDR3 contains 15 residues. The germline CDR1 and CDR2 sequences are SEHNR and FQNEAQ (reference sequence). V lost 4 bases and J 2 bases, leaving 11 bases between the germline ends. This CDR3 reads CASSWYKATNEKLFF. CDR3 in DNA: TGTGCCAGCAGCTGGTACAAAGCGACTAATGAAAAACTGTTTTTT.

The chain links TRBV7-3 to TRBJ2-2; tentatively, D is TRBD1 (6 bases). The length of the CDR3 is 14 residues. With 3 bases removed from V and 4 bases from J, the gap between germline ends came to 9 bases. In germline, CDR1 is SGHTA, CDR2 FQGTGA. CDR3 in amino acids: CASSFGQTTGELFF. Here the CDR3 DNA reads TGTGCCAGCAGCTTCGGACAGACCACCGGGGAGCTGTTTTTT. Full variable domain (outside the CDR3, taken from reference TRBV7-3 and TRBJ2-2): GAGVSQTPSNKVTEKGKYVELRCDPISGHTALYWYRQSLGQGPEFLIYFQGTGAADDSGLPNDRFFAVRPEGSVSTLKIQRTERGDSAVYLCASSFGQTTGELFFGEGSRLTVL.

V usage is TRBV6-2 or TRBV6-3 and J usage is TRBJ1-5; 8 bases fit TRBD1. Losses at the gene ends were 6 bases for V and 4 bases for J; bases not matched to a gene: 5. The CDR3 is made up of 14 amino acids. The germline CDR1 and CDR2 sequences are MNHEY and SVGEGT. In DNA form, the CDR3 reads TGTGCCAGCAGCCGGGGACAGGCGAATCAGCCCCAGCATTTT. It codes for CASSRGQANQPQHF.

The genes are TRBV23-1 and TRBJ1-2, with 9 bases identical to TRBD1. TRBV23-1 is identified as an open reading frame with a role that is uncertain. Unmatched junction bases numbered 11, after V lost 9 bases and J lost 6 bases. This CDR3 contains 14 residues. The CDR3 nucleotides read TGCGCCAGGGGGGGACAGGGTAATACCCATGGCTACACCTTC. It encodes CARGGQGNTHGYTF.

The chain couples TRBV6-1 to TRBJ2-7; 10 bases are a match to TRBD2. The CDR3 runs to 15 residues. The J segment lost 6 bases and the V segment lost 3 bases, leaving 8 bases of the junction unmatched. Germline V lookup: CDR1 MNHNS, CDR2 SASEGT. The CDR3, as DNA: TGTGCCAGCAGTGAGCTAGCGGGGGTAGGTGGCGAGCAGTACTTC. The encoded protein is CASSELAGVGGEQYF.